The 30 T cell receptor beta chains below all came from one sample that was sequenced in a study of T cell responses to AZD1222 COVID-19 vaccine. Assay used: immunoSEQ multiplex PCR; TCRdb lists only in-frame clones, some missing. The sample has fewer than 110,000 clones, 89% seen once. The specimen was peripheral blood, collected on day 0 of AZD1222 vaccination. All receptors come from an adult in good health.

The chain is built from TRBV18 and TRBJ1-5; D ambiguous. V was shortened by 1 base and J by 4 bases, with 8 bases between the two germline ends. This CDR3 has 14 residues. Germline assignment: CDR1 KGHSH and CDR2 LQKENI. The CDR3 nucleotides read TGTGCCAGCTCACCACGAGGTCCAAATCAGCCCCAGCATTTT. This encodes CASSPRGPNQPQHF. Drawing the rest from reference TRBV18 and TRBJ1-5, the complete variable domain is NAGVMQNPRHLVRRRGQEARLRCSPMKGHSHVYWYRQLPEEGLKFMVYLQKENIIDESGMPKERFSAEFPKEGPSILRIQQVVRGDSAAYFCASSPRGPNQPQHFGDGTRLSIL.

This chain links TRBV28 with TRBJ2-7; unclear D gene. Trimming left V 8 bases short and J 0 bases short, with 14 bases between. There are 14 residues in the CDR3. CDR1 is MDHEN and CDR2 is SYDVKM in the germline V gene. As DNA, the CDR3 is TGTGCCAGCGGTGATTCGTTTGGCTCCTACGAGCAGTACTTC. Translated, it gives CASGDSFGSYEQYF.

The chain links TRBV18 to TRBJ2-3; D is tentatively TRBD1 or TRBD2 (5 bases each). The germline gives CDR1 KGHSH, CDR2 LQKENI. The CDR3 has 14 amino acids. V lost 3 bases and J 1 base, leaving 8 bases between the germline ends. CDR3 DNA: TGTGCCAGCTCACCCGGGACCGGCACAGATACGCAGTATTTT. The encoded protein is CASSPGTGTDTQYF.

The chain couples TRBV7-9 to TRBJ2-2, with 8 positions matching TRBD1. The junction had 3 bases not matched to a gene; V was cut back by 6 bases and J by 0 bases. Germline-derived CDR1 and CDR2 are SEHNR and FQNEAQ (reference sequence). The CDR3 has 15 residues. DNA for the CDR3: TGTGCCAGCAGACCGGGACAGGCGAACACCGGGGAGCTGTTTTTT. Protein sequence: CASRPGQANTGELFF.

In DNA, the CDR3 is TGTGCCAGCAGCTTAGAGTCTGCAACTAATGAAAAACTGTTTTTT. It translates to CASSLESATNEKLFF. The chain recombines TRBV7-2 with TRBJ1-4, with D unclear. This CDR3 is built from 15 residues. CDR1 is SGHTA, CDR2 FQGNSA, per germline. V shed 1 base and J shed 0 bases, with 6 bases lying between them.

In its sample, this clone was seen once. The gene calls are TRBV28 and TRBJ1-1; D ambiguous. Germline V gene data show CDR1 as MDHEN and CDR2 as SYDVKM. The CDR3 extends over 16 amino acids. V lost 4 bases and J 1 base, leaving 16 bases between the germline ends. CDR3: CASSSTGSRRNTEAFF. CDR3 bases: TGTGCCAGCAGTTCCACCGGGAGCAGGAGGAACACTGAAGCTTTCTTT.

V is TRBV10-3 and J is TRBJ1-5; tentatively, D is TRBD1 (5 bases). Germline CDR1 reads ENHRY; CDR2 reads SYGVKD. This CDR3 is built from 13 residues. V was clipped by 7 bases and J by 3 bases, with 10 bases between them. CDR3 protein: CAITGGVNQPQHF. DNA for the CDR3: TGTGCCATCACCGGGGGGGTCAATCAGCCCCAGCATTTT.

The J gene is TRBJ1-5, the V gene TRBV7-2; D possibly corresponds to TRBD1 (5 bases). Germline values: CDR1 SGHTA, CDR2 FQGNSA. The length of the CDR3 is 14 residues. V lost 2 bases and J 7 bases, leaving 12 bases between the germline ends. In DNA, the CDR3 is TGTGCCAGCAGCTTAAATGGGGGGGAACAGCCCCAGCATTTT. Protein sequence: CASSLNGGEQPQHF.

Only one count was recorded for this clone. The V call is TRBV23-1, the J call TRBJ2-1; D might be TRBD2 (6 bases). TRBV23-1 is annotated as an ORF whose role is uncertain. Trimming removed 4 bases at V and 0 bases at J, with 10 bases between. There are 15 residues in the CDR3. DNA of the CDR3: TGCGCCAGCAGTCGGGACTGGCGCTCCTACAATGAGCAGTTCTTC. It specifies CASSRDWRSYNEQFF.

The chain is built from TRBV19 and TRBJ2-1, with 7 nucleotides matching TRBD2. Germline CDR1 LNHDA, CDR2 SQIVND (reference sequence). This CDR3 is 15 amino acids long. V lost 7 bases to trimming and J lost 0 bases; unmatched junction nucleotides: 6. This chain's CDR3 is CASTIAGGSYNEQFF. The CDR3 nucleotides read TGTGCCAGTACCATAGCGGGTGGCTCCTACAATGAGCAGTTCTTC. Complete variable domain (other parts from reference TRBV19 and TRBJ2-1): DGGITQSPKYLFRKEGQNVTLSCEQNLNHDAMYWYRQDPGQGLRLIYYSQIVNDFQKGDIAEGYSVSREKKESFPLTVTSAQKNPTAFYLCASTIAGGSYNEQFFGPGTRLTVL.

This chain links TRBV30 with TRBJ1-5, with 8 bases matching TRBD1. The J segment lost 0 bases and the V segment lost 4 bases, leaving 2 bases of the junction unmatched. CDR3 length: 14 residues. Germline V gene data show CDR1 as GTSNPN and CDR2 as SVGIG (reference sequence). CDR3 nucleotide sequence: TGTGCCTGGACAGGGGGCTATAGCAATCAGCCCCAGCATTTT. This encodes CAWTGGYSNQPQHF.

V and J are TRBV7-9 and TRBJ2-2; 11 bases are shared with TRBD2. The CDR3 extends over 17 amino acids. J was trimmed by 0 bases and V by 11 bases; bases with no gene match: 11. CDR1 is SEHNR, CDR2 FQNEAQ, per germline (reference sequence). CDR3 loop: CAGHRSGRASNTGELFF. The CDR3 region has the DNA TGTGCCGGACATCGTAGCGGGAGGGCATCGAACACCGGGGAGCTGTTTTTT.

The CDR3 region is CATMGGRNQPQHF. The CDR3 DNA reads TGTGCCACCATGGGGGGACGCAATCAGCCCCAGCATTTT. The chain is built from TRBV6-1 and TRBJ1-5, with D possibly matching TRBD1 (5 bases). CDR1 and CDR2 from the germline V gene are MNHNS and SASEGT. Trimming took off 10 bases at V and 2 bases at J, with 12 bases between the two ends. The CDR3 extends over 13 amino acids.

V and J are TRBV6-2 or TRBV6-3 and TRBJ1-1, with 7 bases identical to TRBD1. The junction had 11 bases not matched to a gene; V was cut back by 5 bases and J by 5 bases. The CDR3 has 15 amino acids. Germline V gives CDR1 MNHEY, CDR2 SVGEGT. In DNA, the CDR3 is TGTGCCAGCAGTAGGAAGACAGGGAGTGGGACTGAAGCTTTCTTT. Its translation: CASSRKTGSGTEAFF.

The chain carries TRBV9 and TRBJ1-1; unclear D gene. CDR1 and CDR2 from the germline V gene are SGDLS and YYNGEE. Trimming left V 4 bases short and J 0 bases short, with 16 bases between. The CDR3 covers 16 residues. The CDR3 sequence: CASSPTPFKLNTEAFF. The CDR3 DNA sequence: TGTGCCAGCAGCCCCACCCCTTTTAAACTGAACACTGAAGCTTTCTTT. Using reference TRBV9 and TRBJ1-1 for the parts outside the CDR3, the full variable domain is DSGVTQTPKHLITATGQRVTLRCSPRSGDLSVYWYQQSLDQGLQFLIQYYNGEERAKGNILERFSAQQFPDLHSELNLSSLELGDSALYFCASSPTPFKLNTEAFFGQGTRLTVV.

This sequence joins TRBV27 and TRBJ2-7; D may be TRBD1 (6 bases). The CDR3 extends over 14 amino acids. Trimming pared 3 bases from V and 3 bases from J, leaving 12 bases between. The V gene's germline CDR1 is MNHEY and CDR2 SMNVEV (reference sequence). In nucleotides, the CDR3 is TGTGCCAGCAGTTTGACAGGAAACCACTACGAGCAGTACTTC. Encoded protein: CASSLTGNHYEQYF.

This sequence joins TRBV12-5 and TRBJ2-7; D remains ambiguous. The V gene's germline CDR1 is LGHNT and CDR2 FRNRAP. This CDR3 has 11 amino acids. The V gene lost 7 bases and the J gene lost 5 bases, with 9 bases spanning the gap. The CDR3 nucleotides read TGTGCTAGTGCTGCAACAGACGAGCAGTACTTC. Residues: CASAATDEQYF.

The chain uses TRBV5-1 and TRBJ1-2; 9 bases align to TRBD1. Germline values: CDR1 SGHRS, CDR2 YFSETQ. V trimming: 2 bases; J trimming: 6 bases; junction bases outside the gene matches: 8. The CDR3 totals 15 residues. This chain's CDR3 is CASSLSHRGPDGYTF. In DNA form, the CDR3 reads TGCGCCAGCAGCTTATCACACAGGGGGCCTGATGGCTACACCTTC. Drawing the rest from reference TRBV5-1 and TRBJ1-2, the complete variable domain is KAGVTQTPRYLIKTRGQQVTLSCSPISGHRSVSWYQQTPGQGLQFLFEYFSETQRNKGNFPGRFSGRQFSNSRSEMNVSTLELGDSALYLCASSLSHRGPDGYTFGSGTRLTVV.

This chain links TRBV28 with TRBJ2-7; no reliable D call. Per germline, CDR1 MDHEN and CDR2 SYDVKM. V was clipped by 7 bases and J by 1 base, with 11 bases between them. The CDR3 runs to 13 residues. CDR3 DNA sequence: TGTGCCAGCACCCGCCCCCCTTCCTACGAGCAGTACTTC. Translation gives CASTRPPSYEQYF.

In its sample, this clone was seen a few times. The rearrangement links TRBV28 to TRBJ2-4, with 16 bases identical to TRBD2. V was pared by 5 bases and J by 6 bases, with 7 bases of the junction left unmatched. This CDR3 contains 17 residues. Germline CDR1 is MDHEN and CDR2 is SYDVKM. CDR3 sequence (DNA): TGTGCCAGCAGTCCCAGGGGACTAGCGGGAGGGGGAAACATTCAGTACTTC. Translated, it gives CASSPRGLAGGGNIQYF.

The chain links TRBV7-9 to TRBJ1-1, with TRBD1 as a possible D gene (5 bases). Germline CDR1 and CDR2: SEHNR and FQNEAQ (reference sequence). The V and J ends lost 3 bases and 2 bases respectively, with 13 bases between them. This CDR3 comprises 15 residues. The CDR3 DNA is TGTGCCAGCAGCTTTATTGGGGGTCGCAACACTGAAGCTTTCTTT. This sequence encodes CASSFIGGRNTEAFF.

The chain has TRBV4-1 and TRBJ2-1; D possibly corresponds to TRBD2 (5 bases). The V gene's germline CDR1 is MGHRA and CDR2 YSYEKL. Trimming pared 4 bases from V and 9 bases from J, leaving 13 bases between. There are 13 residues in the CDR3. The CDR3 loop reads CASSPPLGSEQFF. In nucleotides, the CDR3 is TGCGCCAGCAGCCCGCCACTAGGTAGTGAGCAGTTCTTC.

J is TRBJ2-7 and V is TRBV2; either TRBD1 or TRBD2 may supply D (6 bases each). The V gene's germline CDR1 is SNHLY and CDR2 FYNNEI. The length of the CDR3 is 14 residues. V gave up 8 bases and J gave up 2 bases, with 16 bases separating them. CDR3 in amino acids: CASRETGGTYEQYF. CDR3 nucleotides: TGTGCCAGCCGGGAGACAGGAGGTACCTACGAGCAGTACTTC.

Note on this clone: A read error may produce the germline difference seen at one junction end. The chain employs TRBV6-5 and TRBJ1-1; no firm D call. This CDR3 has 13 residues. CDR1 MNHEY and CDR2 SVGAGI come from the germline V gene. The CDR3 nucleotides read TGTGCCAGCACTCGAGGTTGGAACGCTGAAGCTTTCTTT. Translated, it gives CASTRGWNAEAFF.

The genes are TRBV19 and TRBJ1-5; perhaps TRBD1 as D (6 bases). The CDR3 spans 13 residues. Germline V lookup: CDR1 LNHDA, CDR2 SQIVND (reference sequence). Trimming stripped 7 bases from V and 4 bases from J, with 11 bases between. CDR3 sequence (DNA): TGTGCCAGTACAGGGCAGGGGAATCAGCCCCAGCATTTT. Translated: CASTGQGNQPQHF.

This chain joins TRBV18 and TRBJ2-7, with TRBD2 as a possible D gene (5 bases). The V and J ends lost 5 bases and 3 bases respectively, with 11 bases between them. Germline V gives CDR1 KGHSH, CDR2 LQKENI. The CDR3 length is 13 residues. The CDR3 reads CASSSGILYEQYF. CDR3 coding DNA: TGTGCCAGCTCATCCGGGATTCTCTACGAGCAGTACTTC.

The J gene is TRBJ2-1, the V gene TRBV7-3; TRBD2 might be the D (6 bases). V was shortened by 4 bases and J by 2 bases, with 15 bases between the two germline ends. CDR1 SGHTA and CDR2 FQGTGA come from the germline V gene. The CDR3 has 16 residues. This chain's CDR3 is CASSSMGLATYNEQFF. In DNA, the CDR3 is TGTGCCAGCAGCTCGATGGGGCTAGCGACCTACAATGAGCAGTTCTTC.

The chain joins TRBV3-1 (or the pseudogene TRBV3-2) to TRBJ2-7; D gene uncertain. V dropped 6 bases and J dropped 1 base, with 4 bases sitting between them. This CDR3 comprises 11 residues. The V gene's germline CDR1 is LGHDT and CDR2 YNNKEL (reference sequence). CDR3 in DNA: TGTGCCAGCAGTCCTTCCTACGAGCAGTACTTC. Translating gives CASSPSYEQYF.

The CDR3, as DNA: TGTGCCACCAGCAGAGATTTGATCTCTCATGGCTACACCTTC. It specifies CATSRDLISHGYTF. The rearrangement uses TRBV15 and TRBJ1-2; D not certain. V lost 0 bases, J lost 6 bases, and 11 bases lay in between. The germline gives CDR1 LNHNV, CDR2 YYDKDF (reference sequence). The CDR3 length is 14 residues.

V usage is TRBV27 and J usage is TRBJ2-7; tentative D call: TRBD1 (5 bases). Germline CDR1 and CDR2: MNHEY and SMNVEV (reference sequence). The CDR3 covers 13 residues. V lost 6 bases and J 3 bases, leaving 12 bases between the germline ends. CDR3 sequence reads: CASSLLQGYEQYF. CDR3 coding DNA: TGTGCCAGCAGCCTTCTCCAGGGCTACGAGCAGTACTTC.